This entry lists 13 T cell receptor beta chains sequenced from one sample in a study of blood T cell repertoires in COVID-19. Sequencing was performed with immunoSEQ multiplex PCR; in TCRdb, only in-frame clones are kept and a portion is missing. The profile covers roughly 100,000 clones, with roughly 79% appearing a single time and about 10% taken by the ten largest. The specimen was peripheral blood. The receptors were gathered from a woman aged 80 or older with acute or convalescent COVID-19.

The chain recombines TRBV20-1 with TRBJ1-2, with 9 bases that match TRBD1. From germline, CDR1 is DFQATT and CDR2 SNEGSKA (reference sequence). After removal of 3 bases from V and 6 bases from J, the junction contained 11 bases not matched to a gene. This CDR3 is built from 15 residues. In DNA, the CDR3 is TGCAGTGCTAGTATGCAGGGACAGGGAAAGCATGGCTACACCTTC. Translated, it gives CSASMQGQGKHGYTF.

The chain couples TRBV7-9 to TRBJ2-5; no definite D call. The CDR3 has 13 amino acids. Germline V CDR1 and CDR2: SEHNR, FQNEAQ (reference sequence). Trimming removed 1 base at V and 1 base at J, with 4 bases between. The CDR3 is CASSLVIQETQYF. The CDR3 DNA follows: TGTGCCAGCAGCTTAGTCATCCAAGAGACCCAGTACTTC. The whole variable domain, filled in from reference TRBV7-9 and TRBJ2-5, reads DTGVSQNPRHKITKRGQNVTFRCDPISEHNRLYWYRQTLGQGPEFLTYFQNEAQLEKSRLLSDRFSAERPKGSFSTLEIQRTEQGDSAMYLCASSLVIQETQYFGPGTRLLVL.

The V gene is TRBV6-2 or TRBV6-3, the J gene TRBJ2-3, with 8 nucleotides matching TRBD2. The CDR3 contains 16 residues. The trim removed 2 bases at V and 4 bases at J, leaving 8 bases unmatched. The germline gives CDR1 MNHEY, CDR2 SVGEGT. This CDR3 is CASSYVAGSLSDTQYF. The CDR3 bases are TGTGCCAGCAGTTACGTAGCGGGGTCCCTGTCAGATACGCAGTATTTT.

V gene TRBV10-3 combines with J gene TRBJ1-2; 12 bases fit TRBD1. The CDR3 length is 16 residues. The junction had 15 bases not matched to a gene; V was cut back by 10 bases and J by 6 bases. Germline V gene data show CDR1 as ENHRY and CDR2 as SYGVKD. The CDR3 nucleotides read TGTGCCACCCGGGACAGGGGGCTCTCGAGTTCCAATGGCTACACCTTC. Translated, it gives CATRDRGLSSSNGYTF.

The CDR3 DNA follows: TGTGCCAGCAGTGAAGGGGGGGGACTAGCGAGGTACGAGCAGTACTTC. This encodes CASSEGGGLARYEQYF. This chain links TRBV6-1 with TRBJ2-7, with 10 positions matching TRBD2. The CDR3 contains 16 residues. Germline V gene data show CDR1 as MNHNS and CDR2 as SASEGT. The J segment lost 4 bases and the V segment lost 1 base, leaving 7 bases of the junction unmatched.

The chain links TRBV13 to TRBJ2-1; a weak D match, TRBD2 (6 bases). The CDR3 extends over 13 amino acids. V lost 5 bases, J lost 9 bases, and 14 bases lay in between. The V gene's germline CDR1 is PRHDT and CDR2 FYEKMQ (reference sequence). The CDR3 nucleotides read TGTGCCAGCAGCCCTTCCCGGGGGACTGAGCAGTTCTTC. It codes for CASSPSRGTEQFF.

The V call is TRBV7-2, the J call TRBJ1-1; the match to TRBD1 covers 7 bases. This CDR3 is 13 amino acids long. The J segment lost 0 bases and the V segment lost 5 bases, leaving 0 bases of the junction unmatched. The germline V gene encodes CDR1 SGHTA and CDR2 FQGNSA. Here the CDR3 reads CASSGQVNTEAFF. The CDR3 DNA reads as TGTGCCAGCAGCGGACAGGTGAACACTGAAGCTTTCTTT. Full variable domain (outside the CDR3, taken from reference TRBV7-2 and TRBJ1-1): GAGVSQSPSNKVTEKGKDVELRCDPISGHTALYWYRQSLGQGLEFLIYFQGNSAPDKSGLPSDRFSAERTGGSVSTLTIQRTQQEDSAVYLCASSGQVNTEAFFGQGTRLTVV.

This chain connects TRBV27 to TRBJ2-7, with 9 nucleotides matching TRBD1. The germline CDR1 and CDR2 sequences are MNHEY and SMNVEV (reference sequence). J lost 4 bases, V lost 2 bases, and 3 bases had no gene match. This CDR3 comprises 14 residues. The CDR3 nucleotides are TGTGCCAGCAGTTTAGGGACAGGGTATTACGAGCAGTACTTC. Translated: CASSLGTGYYEQYF.

For the CDR3, the DNA is TGTGCCATCGGCTCTAGGCAGAACACTGAAGCTTTCTTT. This sequence encodes CAIGSRQNTEAFF. The chain carries TRBV10-3 and TRBJ1-1; D unclear. The V end lost 8 bases, the J end lost 1 base, and 11 bases lay between the germline ends. This CDR3 spans 13 amino acids. The V gene's germline CDR1 is ENHRY and CDR2 SYGVKD.

The chain uses TRBV11-3 and TRBJ2-3; tentative D call: TRBD2 (5 bases). With 7 bases removed from V and 1 base from J, the gap between germline ends came to 9 bases. Per the germline V gene, CDR1 is SGHNT and CDR2 is YENEEA. The CDR3 is 13 residues long. This CDR3 is CASKPGGTDTQYF. As DNA, the CDR3 is TGTGCCAGCAAACCCGGGGGCACAGATACGCAGTATTTT.

The V gene is TRBV29-1, the J gene TRBJ2-7; D gene unclear. Germline V gene sequence: CDR1 SQVTM, CDR2 ANQGSEA. V lost 2 bases and J lost 4, with 12 bases in between. The CDR3 has 13 amino acids. The CDR3 spells CSVELPTAYEQYF. Here the CDR3 DNA reads TGCAGCGTTGAACTGCCGACTGCTTACGAGCAGTACTTC.

The chain joins TRBV6-5 to TRBJ1-2; perhaps TRBD1 as D (5 bases). The V gene lost 7 bases and the J gene lost 8 bases, with 20 bases spanning the gap. The germline V gene has CDR1 MNHEY and CDR2 SVGAGI. The CDR3 runs 14 residues. The CDR3 coding sequence is TGTGCCAGCAACAGAGGAGGAGGGGAATACGGCTACACCTTC. Protein: CASNRGGGEYGYTF.

The J gene is TRBJ1-1, the V gene TRBV29-1; D not certain. CDR1 SQVTM and CDR2 ANQGSEA come from the germline V gene. The CDR3 contains 14 residues. Trimming removed 3 bases from V and 3 bases from J, with 14 bases in between. In nucleotides, the CDR3 is TGCAGCGTTGATTGGGCCAGGCCGGACACTGAAGCTTTCTTT. This codes for CSVDWARPDTEAFF.